This record covers a single T cell receptor (beta chain). This clone was seen only a few times. What antigen it recognizes has not been identified. Base qualities are not at hand, and no much larger clone is one base apart. This entry comes from a study of blood T cell repertoires in COVID-19 (dated by TCRdb to about 2020). Study-wide context: Samples covering the acute and convalescent phases of COVID-19 were provided by collaborators in the United States, Italy and Spain. The prospective study material was composed of cDNA or gDNA derived from T cells, B-cell-depleted T cells, or PBMCs. HLA class I and class II types, where available, came from metadata supplied by the sample provider rather than from assay-based typing. Deeply sampled blood TCRbeta repertoires from subjects exposed to, actively infected with, or recovered from COVID-19 were included in the dataset. The samples were drawn from two sources: the first 160 participants of the ongoing ImmuneRACE study, and 1,000 to 1,500 subjects contributed by 6 global collaborators. Nearly every sample came with metadata listing a de-identified subject ID, COVID-19 status, age in years and sex. The repertoires were released in a freely available public database meant as a resource for research on the immune response to SARS-CoV-2. What the research found in general, with its limitations: The quantity of clinical and demographic metadata differed by source and by participant and was supplied without curation.

The CDR3 sequence holds 15 residues, the cysteine and phenylalanine included. Only the CDR3 region is kept as DNA, spanning 45 bases read in frame from base 1. CDR1 and CDR2 (KGHDR, SFDVKD) derive from the germline V gene. V gives up 7 bases and J gives up 1 base, and the segment between their germline ends measures 15 bases. Whole blood was collected in K2EDTA tubes by collaborating institutions according to the institutions' own protocols. For TCRbeta analysis, collaborators shipped samples in one of three forms: frozen whole blood, isolated PBMCs, or DNA extracted from either of those sample types. TCRbeta CDR3 regions were amplified from genomic DNA using the immunoSEQ Assay, a bias-controlled multiplex PCR. The source study handled its data this way. The number of nucleated cells in each sample was estimated by amplification of reference gene primers within the assay. To quantify the absolute abundance of each unique TCRbeta CDR3 rearrangement, sequence reads were collapsed and filtered. For each sample, productive Simpson clonality was calculated by taking the square root of Simpson's diversity index across productive rearrangements. TCRdb obtained this table from immuneACCESS and retained in-frame rearrangements with V and J assigned. These tables miss some clones; where compared with another copy, unresolved V genes account for less than half of the shortfall, and the remainder is unexplained. V and J calls and clone size are those listed in that table; D and trimming were worked out from the DNA. This sample holds tens of thousands of clones; nearly 70% were observed only once. The ten biggest clones cover 5.5% to 6.5% of the sample.

The sequence was obtained from an elderly man with acute or convalescent COVID-19. The rearrangement combines TRBV24-1 with TRBJ2-5; perhaps TRBD2 is the D gene, with 5 bases matching. The sequencing input was peripheral blood. CDR3 loop: CATSPGSSTQETQYF. DNA sequence: TGTGCCACCAGCCCGGGGTCCTCAACCCAAGAGACCCAGTACTTC.